The 10 T cell receptor beta chains presented below share a single source sample, sequenced in a study of cytomegalovirus exposure and HLA in healthy donors. A multiplex PCR was run with 60 Vbeta primers and 13 Jbeta primers. The repertoire was sequenced with immunoSEQ multiplex PCR; TCRdb's copy has only in-frame clones and lacks some. The profile covers under 150,000 clones, with 60% to 70% appearing a single time and roughly 10% taken by the ten largest. Sequencing was performed on PBMCs. These receptors were taken from a woman aged 40 to 50 in good health and CMV-seropositive.

V usage is TRBV29-1 and J usage is TRBJ1-4, with TRBD1 matching over 9 bases. The ends lost 5 bases at V and 6 bases at J; junction bases unmatched: 7. CDR1 and CDR2 (germline): SQVTM, ANQGSEA. CDR3 length: 14 amino acids. The CDR3 DNA follows: TGCAGCGTTTCGCACAGGGGGCGCGATGAAAAACTGTTTTTT. It is translated as CSVSHRGRDEKLFF.

The rearrangement links TRBV6-1 to TRBJ2-1; 10 nucleotides line up with TRBD2. This CDR3 spans 14 amino acids. V shed 4 bases, J shed 6 bases, and the junction held 3 bases outside the gene matches. CDR1 is MNHNS and CDR2 is SASEGT in the germline V gene. The CDR3 DNA is TGTGCCAGCAGTGTTCTAGCGGGAGTCAATGAGCAGTTCTTC. It encodes CASSVLAGVNEQFF.

This clone was counted between two and nine times. V gene TRBV19 combines with J gene TRBJ2-1, with TRBD2 matching 12 bases. The CDR3 loop spans 14 amino acids. Germline CDR1 and CDR2: LNHDA and SQIVND (reference sequence). V shed 4 bases and J 11 bases; nucleotides not matched to a gene: 6. CDR3 nucleotide sequence: TGTGCCAGTAGTAACTACGGGACTAGCGGGCAGCAGTTCTTC. Residues: CASSNYGTSGQQFF. Variable domain in full (rest from reference TRBV19 and TRBJ2-1): DGGITQSPKYLFRKEGQNVTLSCEQNLNHDAMYWYRQDPGQGLRLIYYSQIVNDFQKGDIAEGYSVSREKKESFPLTVTSAQKNPTAFYLCASSNYGTSGQQFFGPGTRLTVL.

V is TRBV6-5 and J is TRBJ2-2; 12 bases match TRBD2. The trim removed 4 bases at V and 5 bases at J, leaving 2 bases unmatched. The CDR3 covers 15 residues. Germline V gene sequence: CDR1 MNHEY, CDR2 SVGAGI. Written as DNA, the CDR3 is TGTGCCAGCAGTTTCGGACTAGCGGGGACCGGGGAGCTGTTTTTT. This sequence encodes CASSFGLAGTGELFF.

The V call is TRBV30, the J call TRBJ2-7; D perhaps matches TRBD2 (6 bases). V was shortened by 2 bases and J by 2 bases, with 10 bases between the two germline ends. Looked up from germline, CDR1 is GTSNPN and CDR2 is SVGIG (reference sequence). The CDR3 has 13 amino acids. This CDR3 reads CAWSPGETYEQYF. DNA for the CDR3: TGTGCCTGGAGTCCGGGGGAAACCTACGAGCAGTACTTC.

V gene TRBV4-2 combines with J gene TRBJ1-2; D is unresolved. The CDR3 is made up of 14 amino acids. Germline V lookup: CDR1 LGHNA, CDR2 YNFKEQ. Between the trimmed V and J ends, which lost 4 bases and 3 bases, there was a span of 12 bases. CDR3 in amino acids: CASSPGGIHYGYTF. The DNA of the CDR3 is TGTGCCAGCAGCCCAGGAGGAATCCACTATGGCTACACCTTC.

The chain employs TRBV29-1 and TRBJ2-2; maybe TRBD2 (6 bases). The germline V gene encodes CDR1 SQVTM and CDR2 ANQGSEA. The CDR3 covers 11 residues. Trimming pared 5 bases from V and 7 bases from J, leaving 8 bases between. The CDR3 sequence is CSVMGGGELFF. CDR3 in DNA: TGCAGCGTTATGGGAGGCGGGGAGCTGTTTTTT.

The CDR3 coding sequence is TGTGCCAGCAGCCAACTTCGCCGGGACAACGAGCAGTACTTC. It translates to CASSQLRRDNEQYF. The chain is built from TRBV4-2 and TRBJ2-7; maybe TRBD1 (6 bases). Deletions cut 2 bases from V and 5 bases from J, with 13 bases between. Per the germline V gene, CDR1 is LGHNA and CDR2 is YNFKEQ. This CDR3 is 14 amino acids long.

On this clone itself: Compared with germline, one end of the junction differs, possibly owing to a read error. V gene TRBV19 combines with J gene TRBJ1-2, with D maybe TRBD1 (6 bases). The germline gives CDR1 LNHDA, CDR2 SQIVND (reference sequence). CDR3 length: 14 residues. The CDR3 loop is CASSIYLEGGGYTF. CDR3 nucleotide sequence: TGTGCCAGTAGTATATATCTCGAAGGTGGGGGCTACACCTTT.

The chain couples TRBV4-2 to TRBJ1-4; 8 bases map to TRBD1. The trim removed 1 base at V and 6 bases at J, leaving 7 bases unmatched. The CDR3 consists of 16 residues. Germline V gives CDR1 LGHNA, CDR2 YNFKEQ. CDR3 DNA sequence: TGTGCCAGCAGCCAAGGAACAGGGGGATTAGATGAAAAACTGTTTTTT. Protein: CASSQGTGGLDEKLFF.